At least ten counts were recorded for the clone carrying this TCR beta chain. Antigen: not known. TCRdb fed the reads into MiXCR, producing one record per CDR3 protein. The repertoire holds about 890,000 distinct CDR3 sequences, around 32% seen once, with roughly 12% in the top ten. This specimen belongs to a study of T cell repertoires in cytomegalovirus infection. As for the study in general: Recently identified HLA-C-restricted and well-studied HLA-B-restricted CMV epitopes were used. TCR beta signatures that were public indicated CMV infection and matching HLA type.

Notes on the study in general: Summed frequency of public TCR beta families distinguished CMV carriers with the relevant HLA. There were HLA-C-restricted CMV-specific TCR beta clonotypes dominating the ex vivo response.

V lost 1 base, J lost 0 bases, and 12 bases lay in between. The CDR3 sequence is 16 residues long. The rearrangement links TRBV12-3 or TRBV12-4 to TRBJ1-1; a weak D match, TRBD1 (6 bases). Source: cultured CD8+ T cells from PBMCs, taken from culture after CMV antigen stimulation. The origin of this receptor is a human donor in good health (CMV status not recorded). Some clones in this sample may be carry-over from other donors' samples. The CDR3 sequence: CASSLGGPPLNTEAFF. CDR3 nucleotides: TGTGCCAGCAGTTTAGGGGGGCCCCCACTGAACACTGAAGCTTTCTTT.